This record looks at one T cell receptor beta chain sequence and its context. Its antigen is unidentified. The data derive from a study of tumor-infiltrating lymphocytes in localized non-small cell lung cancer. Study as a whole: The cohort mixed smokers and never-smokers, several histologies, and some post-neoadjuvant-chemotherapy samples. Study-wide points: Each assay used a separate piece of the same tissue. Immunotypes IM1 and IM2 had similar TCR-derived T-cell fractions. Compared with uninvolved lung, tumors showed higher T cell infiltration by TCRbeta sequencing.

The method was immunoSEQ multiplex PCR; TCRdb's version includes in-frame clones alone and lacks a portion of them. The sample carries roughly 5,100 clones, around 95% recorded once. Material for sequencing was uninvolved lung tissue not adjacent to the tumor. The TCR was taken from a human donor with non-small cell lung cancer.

The CDR3 DNA follows: TGTGCCAGCAGCTTAGAGTCCAGCGGGGGGGCAGATACGCAGTATTTT. Translating gives CASSLESSGGADTQYF. The gene calls are TRBV7-2 and TRBJ2-3, with 10 bases fitting TRBD2. This CDR3 region has 16 residues. V dropped 1 base and J dropped 4; count of bases not matched to a gene: 5. Germline CDR1 is SGHTA and CDR2 is FQGNSA.